The 22 T cell receptor beta chains in this list originate from one sample, sequenced in a study of patients and donors after allogeneic stem cell transplantation. Each CDR3 protein is one row after TCRdb ran MiXCR on the RT-PCR reads. The repertoire holds 150,000 to 250,000 distinct CDR3 sequences, with around two fifths as singletons. Material for sequencing was blood, either unsorted or a sorted T cell fraction (not recorded which). These receptors originate from a human donor who was either an allogeneic HSCT recipient or a stem cell or donor lymphocyte infusion donor (not recorded which). It is not recorded whose cells these are; they may come from a transplant donor.

This clonotype was seen a handful of times. J is TRBJ2-4 and V is TRBV7-9, with D possibly called TRBD1 or TRBD2 (6 bases each). The CDR3 is made up of 13 amino acids. The V gene's germline CDR1 is SEHNR and CDR2 FQNEAQ (reference sequence). Trimming pared 3 bases from V and 8 bases from J, leaving 11 bases between. Written as DNA, the CDR3 is TGTGCCAGCAGCTTCCGGGGGCTGGACATTCAGTACTTC. Protein product: CASSFRGLDIQYF.

This clonotype turned up a few times. The chain recombines TRBV7-9 with TRBJ1-1; weak D call: TRBD1 (5 bases). The V gene lost 1 base and the J gene lost 3 bases, with 12 bases spanning the gap. The CDR3 covers 15 residues. The V gene's germline CDR1 is SEHNR and CDR2 FQNEAQ (reference sequence). The CDR3 loop is CASSLDPTGDTEAFF. The CDR3, as DNA: TGTGCCAGCAGCTTAGACCCCACGGGGGACACTGAAGCTTTCTTT.

The V gene is TRBV7-3, the J gene TRBJ1-6, with D tentatively TRBD1 (5 bases). The germline V and J ends were trimmed by 1 base and 3 bases, with 10 bases remaining between them. CDR3 length: 16 residues. Per the germline V gene, CDR1 is SGHTA and CDR2 is FQGTGA. The CDR3 region is CASSLMGRGYNSPLHF. The CDR3, as DNA: TGTGCCAGCAGCTTAATGGGACGGGGCTATAATTCACCCCTCCACTTT.

The chain recombines TRBV15 with TRBJ2-1; TRBD2 agrees at 11 bases. Trimming took 3 bases from V and 8 from J; bases not matched to a gene: 9. This CDR3 is 16 amino acids long. Germline CDR1 reads LNHNV; CDR2 reads YYDKDF (reference sequence). The CDR3 region is CATSSLLAGEGDEQFF. The CDR3 nucleotides read TGTGCCACCAGCAGCTTACTAGCGGGAGAAGGCGATGAGCAGTTCTTC.

This clonotype has a handful of counts. This chain joins TRBV5-1 and TRBJ2-2, with D uncertain. V lost 7 bases, J lost 0 bases, and 10 bases lay in between. Germline assignment: CDR1 SGHRS and CDR2 YFSETQ. This CDR3 has 14 amino acids. The CDR3 DNA reads as TGCGCCAGCCAACCTGGGGCGAACACCGGGGAGCTGTTTTTT. Residues: CASQPGANTGELFF. The variable domain in full, completed from reference TRBV5-1 and TRBJ2-2, reads KAGVTQTPRYLIKTRGQQVTLSCSPISGHRSVSWYQQTPGQGLQFLFEYFSETQRNKGNFPGRFSGRQFSNSRSEMNVSTLELGDSALYLCASQPGANTGELFFGEGSRLTVL.

This clonotype has just a few counts. The chain links TRBV15 to TRBJ1-4, with D maybe TRBD1 (6 bases). V lost 7 bases, J lost 2 bases, and 11 bases lay in between. This CDR3 region has 14 residues. CDR1 LNHNV and CDR2 YYDKDF come from the germline V gene (reference sequence). CDR3 in amino acids: CATNPGGTNEKLFF. CDR3 bases: TGTGCCACCAACCCTGGGGGCACTAATGAAAAACTGTTTTTT.

The genes are TRBV6-5 and TRBJ2-5; D gene unclear. Germline CDR1 MNHEY, CDR2 SVGAGI. The CDR3 consists of 14 residues. The ends were cut back, 3 bases at V and 1 base at J, with 9 bases in the middle. CDR3 amino acids: CASSYRVSQETQYF. The CDR3 DNA reads TGTGCCAGCAGTTATAGGGTGTCCCAAGAGACCCAGTACTTC.

This rearrangement joins TRBV6-5 to TRBJ1-6; tentatively, D is TRBD1 (5 bases). The V and J ends lost 0 bases and 5 bases respectively, with 5 bases between them. The CDR3 sequence is 14 residues long. Germline V gene data show CDR1 as MNHEY and CDR2 as SVGAGI. The CDR3 sequence: CASSYSQDNSPLHF. For the CDR3, the DNA is TGTGCCAGCAGTTACTCACAGGATAATTCACCCCTCCACTTT.

This clonotype has more than one count but fewer than ten. J is TRBJ1-1 and V is TRBV19, with D possibly matching TRBD1 (6 bases). CDR1 LNHDA and CDR2 SQIVND come from the germline V gene (reference sequence). This CDR3 comprises 18 residues. The V end lost 5 bases, the J end lost 2 bases, and 24 bases lay between the germline ends. The CDR3 nucleotides read TGTGCCAGTAGTGTCATGCCGGGACAAGGACCGATTAACACTGAAGCTTTCTTT. This gives the protein CASSVMPGQGPINTEAFF.

The gene calls are TRBV29-1 and TRBJ1-1; D may be TRBD1 (5 bases). Trimming stripped 7 bases from V and 4 bases from J, with 19 bases between. The germline V gene has CDR1 SQVTM and CDR2 ANQGSEA. CDR3 length: 14 residues. For the CDR3, the DNA is TGCAGCGCAGTAGGCGCGGGGAGGGGCACTGAAGCTTTCTTT. Translated, it gives CSAVGAGRGTEAFF.

The chain uses TRBV29-1 and TRBJ1-1, with D unclear. The ends were cut back, 5 bases at V and 10 bases at J, with 11 bases in the middle. In germline, CDR1 is SQVTM, CDR2 ANQGSEA. The CDR3 sequence is 10 residues long. CDR3 region: CSVYGPGAFF. CDR3 DNA sequence: TGCAGCGTTTACGGACCGGGAGCTTTCTTT.

DNA of the CDR3: TGTGCCACCAGCAGAGATCTACTAGCGGGAGGGCAAGAGACCCAGTACTTC. Translated: CATSRDLLAGGQETQYF. V is TRBV15 and J is TRBJ2-5, with 13 bases lining up with TRBD2. Losses at the gene ends were 0 bases for V and 2 bases for J; bases not matched to a gene: 3. The germline gives CDR1 LNHNV, CDR2 YYDKDF (reference sequence). This CDR3 contains 17 residues.

This clonotype was observed a handful of times. This chain joins TRBV24-1 and TRBJ2-3, with D perhaps TRBD2 (6 bases). Looked up from germline, CDR1 is KGHDR and CDR2 is SFDVKD. CDR3 length equals 14 residues. V was trimmed by 6 bases and J by 0 bases, leaving 9 bases between them. The CDR3 sequence: CATSPGESTDTQYF. The DNA of the CDR3 is TGTGCCACCAGTCCGGGGGAGAGCACAGATACGCAGTATTTT.

The chain uses TRBV7-9 and TRBJ2-1; D remains ambiguous. The V gene lost 11 bases and the J gene lost 4 bases, with 12 bases spanning the gap. The V gene's germline CDR1 is SEHNR and CDR2 FQNEAQ (reference sequence). CDR3 size: 12 residues. CDR3 in amino acids: CAGTDQYNEQFF. CDR3 DNA sequence: TGTGCCGGCACCGACCAGTACAATGAGCAGTTCTTC.

This chain uses TRBV6-2 or TRBV6-3 with TRBJ2-1, with D possibly being TRBD2 (5 bases). The germline V gene encodes CDR1 MNHEY and CDR2 SVGEGT. The V and J ends lost 6 bases and 3 bases respectively, with 18 bases between them. This CDR3 spans 16 amino acids. CDR3 DNA: TGTGCCAGCAGCTGCAATGGGGTCGGGGTCTACAATGAGCAGTTCTTC. Residues: CASSCNGVGVYNEQFF.

The chain is built from TRBV7-8 and TRBJ1-5; D not resolved. CDR3 length: 13 residues. Germline loops: CDR1 SGHVS, CDR2 FQNEAQ. V lost 6 bases and J 4 bases, leaving 10 bases between the germline ends. The CDR3 is CASSFGPNQPQHF. CDR3 DNA sequence: TGTGCCAGCAGTTTTGGGCCGAATCAGCCCCAGCATTTT.

The J gene is TRBJ2-2, the V gene TRBV6-2 or TRBV6-3; D is tentatively TRBD1 or TRBD2 (6 bases each). V was clipped by 6 bases and J by 0 bases, with 14 bases between them. CDR1 and CDR2 (germline): MNHEY, SVGEGT. The CDR3 consists of 16 residues. CDR3 sequence (DNA): TGTGCCAGCAGCCGCTGGGGGGACACGAACACCGGGGAGCTGTTTTTT. Amino acids: CASSRWGDTNTGELFF.

The V gene is TRBV3-2, the J gene TRBJ2-7; the D call of TRBD1 is as the table states it, not checked on the DNA. TRBV3-2 is a known pseudogene. The CDR3 sequence is 13 residues long. The CDR3: CARPSDRDYEQYF. As DNA, the CDR3 is TGTGCCAGACCATCCGACCGGGACTACGAGCAGTACTTC.

This clonotype was picked up a small number of times. The gene calls are TRBV19 and TRBJ1-1; D ambiguous. There are 13 residues in the CDR3. Germline loops: CDR1 LNHDA, CDR2 SQIVND (reference sequence). Trimming took 3 bases from V and 5 from J, leaving 10 bases between them. The CDR3 DNA reads TGTGCCAGTAGTATGATGGCGCTGACTGAAGCTTTCTTT. It is translated as CASSMMALTEAFF.

The chain links TRBV7-8 to TRBJ2-1, with 9 bases aligning to TRBD2. CDR1 is SGHVS, CDR2 FQNEAQ, per germline. Unmatched junction bases numbered 4, after V lost 4 bases and J lost 3 bases. The CDR3 totals 15 residues. The CDR3 here is CASSSGLASYNEQFF. The CDR3, as DNA: TGTGCCAGCAGCTCAGGACTAGCGAGCTACAATGAGCAGTTCTTC.

This clonotype was recorded once. V is TRBV29-1 and J is TRBJ2-3; no clear D. CDR1 and CDR2 from the germline V gene are SQVTM and ANQGSEA. The CDR3 is 13 amino acids. Trimming stripped 6 bases from V and 3 bases from J, with 13 bases between. The CDR3 coding sequence is TGCAGCGTCCTCCCCCTTTCGACAGATACGCAGTATTTT. Translating it yields CSVLPLSTDTQYF.

There are a few counts of this clonotype. The chain is built from TRBV7-2 and TRBJ1-2; no reliable D call. Germline values: CDR1 SGHTA, CDR2 FQGNSA. Trimming removed 0 bases at V and 4 bases at J, with 15 bases between. The CDR3 consists of 16 residues. In nucleotides, the CDR3 is TGTGCCAGCAGCTTAGCGCTATTGGGCAGCAGCTATGGCTACACCTTC. It specifies CASSLALLGSSYGYTF.